A single count supports the clone carrying this T cell receptor (beta chain). Antigen unknown. TCRdb analysed the RT-PCR reads with MiXCR anew, one entry per CDR3 protein. Among roughly 17,000 distinct CDR3 sequences, roughly 60% were seen once, and the ten largest hold roughly 8%. The sample belongs to a study of yellow fever vaccine responses in identical twins. Study outcomes and limitations: Twins' vaccine T cell responses reportedly seemed partly convergent and partly personalized.

Germline V gives CDR1 DFQATT, CDR2 SNEGSKA (reference sequence). This CDR3 region has 11 residues. J was trimmed by 7 bases and V by 5 bases; bases with no gene match: 1. The receptor was isolated from a woman aged 18-35 years who received the yellow fever vaccine. This chain links TRBV20-1 with TRBJ2-1, with TRBD2 identical over 8 bases. The input for sequencing was T cells from blood (PBMCs), unsorted or a sorted subset (not recorded which), taken before or after yellow fever vaccination (not recorded which). The CDR3 region has the DNA TGCAGTGCTCGGGGGGGGAATGAGCAGTTCTTC. Protein: CSARGGNEQFF.